The next 28 T cell receptor beta chains were all read from a single sample in a study of blood T cell repertoires in COVID-19. Profiling relied on immunoSEQ multiplex PCR, and the TCRdb table lists in-frame clones only, not all of them. The sample gives a few hundred thousand clones, roughly nine tenths of which show up once; around 3% is in the top ten. The material sequenced was PBMCs or T cells enriched from blood (not recorded which). The receptor source for this set is a woman aged 30 to 39 who had recovered from COVID-19.

This rearrangement joins TRBV10-3 to TRBJ1-2; TRBD1 matches at 9 bases. The CDR3 has 13 residues. CDR1 is ENHRY and CDR2 is SYGVKD in the germline V gene. V gave up 6 bases and J gave up 8 bases; unmatched junction bases: 7. The CDR3 region is CAIRTTGGRGYTF. CDR3 bases: TGTGCCATCAGAACTACAGGGGGCCGGGGCTACACCTTC.

This clone was recorded many times. This chain uses TRBV13 with TRBJ1-3, with TRBD1 matching over 8 bases. The CDR3 has 14 residues. In germline, CDR1 is PRHDT, CDR2 FYEKMQ (reference sequence). After removal of 4 bases from V and 5 bases from J, the junction contained 4 bases not matched to a gene. For the CDR3, the DNA is TGTGCCAGCAGCTATGGACAGGGAAGAAACACCATATATTTT. Protein product: CASSYGQGRNTIYF.

The chain uses TRBV28 and TRBJ1-5; a possible D gene is TRBD1 (6 bases). Trimming took 9 bases from V and 4 from J, leaving 10 bases between them. Germline CDR1 MDHEN, CDR2 SYDVKM. The CDR3 loop spans 12 amino acids. The CDR3 DNA reads as TGTGCCAGTCTTACAGGGAATCAGCCCCAGCATTTT. As protein: CASLTGNQPQHF.

The V gene is TRBV7-9, the J gene TRBJ1-2; 7 bases are shared with TRBD1. Losses at the gene ends were 3 bases for V and 4 bases for J; bases not matched to a gene: 5. Germline assignment: CDR1 SEHNR and CDR2 FQNEAQ (reference sequence). CDR3 length: 14 residues. The CDR3 nucleotides read TGTGCCAGCAGCTTCCAACAGGGGAGCTATGGCTACACCTTC. It specifies CASSFQQGSYGYTF.

J is TRBJ2-1 and V is TRBV6-6, with 8 bases matching TRBD2. This CDR3 comprises 13 residues. The V gene end was trimmed by 5 bases and the J gene end by 6 bases; junction bases not matched to a gene: 3. The germline CDR1 and CDR2 sequences are MNHNY and SVGAGI (reference sequence). The CDR3 loop reads CASSRGGSNEQFF. CDR3 nucleotide sequence: TGTGCCAGCAGTCGGGGGGGAAGCAATGAGCAGTTCTTC.

This chain connects TRBV28 to TRBJ1-1; TRBD1 agrees at 7 bases. Germline CDR1 and CDR2: MDHEN and SYDVKM. J was trimmed by 7 bases and V by 5 bases; bases with no gene match: 10. The CDR3 totals 14 residues. The chain's CDR3 is CASSRELGTVEAFF. The CDR3 nucleotides are TGTGCCAGCAGTCGGGAGTTAGGGACAGTTGAAGCTTTCTTT.

The rearrangement links TRBV3-1 (or the pseudogene TRBV3-2) to TRBJ2-3; 10 positions match TRBD2. The CDR3 length is 17 residues. V gave up 2 bases and J gave up 1 base; unmatched junction bases: 6. Germline-derived CDR1 and CDR2 are LGHDT and YNNKEL (reference sequence). The CDR3, as DNA: TGTGCCAGCAGCCAAACTTCCGGACTAGCGGGCACAGATACGCAGTATTTT. It codes for CASSQTSGLAGTDTQYF.

This clone was seen only once. The V and J genes are TRBV11-2 and TRBJ2-7; TRBD2 matches at 7 bases. Germline V gene lookup returns CDR1 SGHAT and CDR2 FQNNGV. Unmatched junction bases numbered 13, after V lost 6 bases and J lost 2 bases. The CDR3 is 16 residues long. CDR3 amino acids: CASSHYARLATYEQYF. The CDR3 coding sequence is TGTGCCAGCAGTCATTACGCGAGACTAGCAACCTACGAGCAGTACTTC.

As regards this clone: Mismatch with germline at one junction end may stem from a read error. The chain employs TRBV7-7 and TRBJ2-7, with 10 nucleotides matching TRBD1. This CDR3 region has 15 residues. Germline CDR1 is SSHAT and CDR2 is FNYEAQ (reference sequence). The CDR3 loop is CASSFRQGASYEQYF. The CDR3, as DNA: TGTGCTAGCAGCTTCCGACAGGGGGCTTCGTACGAGCAGTACTTC.

This chain uses TRBV10-1 with TRBJ2-1; the match to TRBD2 covers 7 bases. The V gene end was trimmed by 1 base and the J gene end by 1 base; junction bases not matched to a gene: 7. The CDR3 sequence is 17 residues long. Germline lookup yields CDR1 WNHNN and CDR2 SYGVQD (reference sequence). CDR3 nucleotide sequence: TGCGCCAGCAGTGAGTGGGGGGGAGGGCCGTCCTACAATGAGCAGTTCTTC. This sequence encodes CASSEWGGGPSYNEQFF.

The V and J genes are TRBV5-1 and TRBJ1-4; the match to TRBD1 covers 8 bases. The CDR3 sequence is 15 residues long. V dropped 2 bases and J dropped 3; count of bases not matched to a gene: 3. Germline loops: CDR1 SGHRS, CDR2 YFSETQ. As DNA, the CDR3 is TGCGCCAGCAGCTTTCAGGGGGCGGCTAATGAAAAACTGTTTTTT. This encodes CASSFQGAANEKLFF.

The CDR3 bases are TGTGCCAGCAGCTTTCCGCTAGCGGGAGGTCATGAGCAGTTCTTC. This gives the protein CASSFPLAGGHEQFF. The chain recombines TRBV7-9 with TRBJ2-1; 11 bases fit TRBD2. Germline V gene sequence: CDR1 SEHNR, CDR2 FQNEAQ (reference sequence). The CDR3 has 15 amino acids. V shed 3 bases and J 8 bases; nucleotides not matched to a gene: 6.

The CDR3 is CATSRGLRLAGVRVYNEQFF. DNA for the CDR3: TGTGCCACCAGCAGAGGGCTAAGACTAGCGGGAGTTAGGGTCTACAATGAGCAGTTCTTC. The chain recombines TRBV15 with TRBJ2-1, with 12 bases identical to TRBD2. Trimming removed 1 base from V and 3 bases from J; junction bases left unmatched: 13. The CDR3 is made up of 20 amino acids. Germline loops: CDR1 LNHNV, CDR2 YYDKDF (reference sequence).

This chain links TRBV28 with TRBJ2-7; 13 positions match TRBD2. The CDR3 totals 16 residues. V lost 5 bases and J lost 3; bases outside the gene matches: 7. Germline CDR1 and CDR2: MDHEN and SYDVKM. This CDR3 is CASSPHTSGRVYEQYF. The CDR3 coding sequence is TGTGCCAGCAGTCCCCACACTAGCGGGAGGGTCTACGAGCAGTACTTC.

The chain carries TRBV7-2 and TRBJ1-2; no clear D gene. Trimming removed 4 bases at V and 8 bases at J, with 14 bases between. The V gene's germline CDR1 is SGHTA and CDR2 FQGNSA. The CDR3 has 13 residues. Here the CDR3 reads CASSSWTREGYTF. Written as DNA, the CDR3 is TGTGCCAGCAGCTCGTGGACCCGGGAGGGCTACACCTTC.

This chain joins TRBV6-5 and TRBJ2-5, with a tentative D call TRBD1 (7 bases). The V end lost 6 bases, the J end lost 5 bases, and 16 bases lay between the germline ends. Per the germline V gene, CDR1 is MNHEY and CDR2 is SVGAGI. The CDR3 is made up of 14 amino acids. The CDR3 DNA reads as TGTGCCAGCAGGGCCGGAGGGGGCAGGGAGACCCAGTACTTC. Translated, it gives CASRAGGGRETQYF.

The J gene is TRBJ1-4, the V gene TRBV7-2; no reliable D call. This CDR3 contains 15 residues. Germline assignment: CDR1 SGHTA and CDR2 FQGNSA. V lost 4 bases and J 3 bases, leaving 12 bases between the germline ends. CDR3 nucleotide sequence: TGTGCCAGCAGCTCATCACTTCACCCTAATGAAAAACTGTTTTTT. Its translation: CASSSSLHPNEKLFF. The whole variable domain, remainder taken from reference TRBV7-2 and TRBJ1-4, is GAGVSQSPSNKVTEKGKDVELRCDPISGHTALYWYRQSLGQGLEFLIYFQGNSAPDKSGLPSDRFSAERTGGSVSTLTIQRTQQEDSAVYLCASSSSLHPNEKLFFGSGTQLSVL.

CDR3 coding DNA: TGTGCCAGCAGCCCGATGACGGGAAAAGGTGAGCAGTTCTTC. It specifies CASSPMTGKGEQFF. The genes are TRBV5-4 and TRBJ2-1, with D perhaps matching TRBD2 (5 bases). This CDR3 has 14 amino acids. From germline, CDR1 is SGHNT and CDR2 YYREEE (reference sequence). With 4 bases removed from V and 9 bases from J, the gap between germline ends came to 17 bases.

The V and J genes are TRBV6-4 and TRBJ1-3, with D unresolved. The germline V and J ends were trimmed by 7 bases and 8 bases, with 12 bases remaining between them. Per germline, CDR1 MRHNA and CDR2 SNTAGT. The CDR3 length is 12 residues. CDR3 loop: CASTRESDTIYF. The DNA of the CDR3 is TGTGCCAGCACCCGGGAAAGCGACACCATATATTTT.

V and J are TRBV19 and TRBJ2-3; 10 bases match TRBD2. CDR3 size: 15 residues. Germline V gene data show CDR1 as LNHDA and CDR2 as SQIVND (reference sequence). With V trimmed by 7 bases and J by 0 bases, 4 bases remained unmatched. The DNA for the CDR3 is TGTGCCAGTACCAGACTAGCGGGCAGCACAGATACGCAGTATTTT. It yields the protein CASTRLAGSTDTQYF.

This chain links TRBV3-1 (or the pseudogene TRBV3-2) with TRBJ2-7, with 11 bases aligning to TRBD1. This CDR3 contains 14 residues. Unmatched junction bases numbered 6, after V lost 4 bases and J lost 7 bases. Germline V gene lookup returns CDR1 LGHDT and CDR2 YNNKEL (reference sequence). The CDR3 sequence is CASSRTGGLGEQYF. The CDR3 DNA reads as TGTGCCAGCAGCCGGACAGGGGGCTTGGGTGAGCAGTACTTC.

The gene calls are TRBV19 and TRBJ2-7; D might be TRBD1 (5 bases). Looked up from germline, CDR1 is LNHDA and CDR2 is SQIVND (reference sequence). V lost 6 bases to trimming and J lost 5 bases, with 14 bases between them. The CDR3 has 13 amino acids. The chain's CDR3 is CASSDRARDEQYF. CDR3 DNA sequence: TGTGCCAGTAGCGACAGAGCTCGCGACGAGCAGTACTTC.

V and J are TRBV10-1 and TRBJ1-5; the match to TRBD1 covers 7 bases. Trimming at V came to 1 base and at J to 0 bases, leaving 9 bases not matched to a gene. Germline-derived CDR1 and CDR2 are WNHNN and SYGVQD (reference sequence). The CDR3 length is 18 residues. This chain's CDR3 is CASSEYRQGGYSNQPQHF. The CDR3 DNA follows: TGCGCCAGCAGTGAGTATAGACAGGGCGGGTATAGCAATCAGCCCCAGCATTTT.

This clone was counted only a few times. The chain employs TRBV28 and TRBJ2-7; 9 nucleotides match TRBD1. This CDR3 has 13 residues. Germline V gene data show CDR1 as MDHEN and CDR2 as SYDVKM. V was pared by 3 bases and J by 6 bases, with 3 bases of the junction left unmatched. CDR3 DNA: TGTGCCAGCAGTTTTTCGGACAGGGGCGAGCAGTACTTC. Its protein product is CASSFSDRGEQYF.

J is TRBJ1-4 and V is TRBV5-5, with D possibly TRBD1 on 6 matching bases. CDR1 and CDR2 (germline): SGHKS, YYEKEE (reference sequence). Trimming removed 4 bases from V and 4 bases from J, with 23 bases in between. This CDR3 region has 18 residues. The CDR3 region has the DNA TGTGCCAGCAGCCGGGGGGCTCGAAGACAGCCTAGTAATGAAAAACTGTTTTTT. It yields the protein CASSRGARRQPSNEKLFF.

In this sample, this clone turned up a few times. The rearrangement uses TRBV5-6 and TRBJ1-1; 12 positions match TRBD1. CDR1 and CDR2 (germline): SGHDT, YYEEEE. V lost 4 bases and J lost 4; bases outside the gene matches: 8. The CDR3 spans 16 residues. CDR3 protein: CASSLRDRGPSTEAFF. In nucleotides, the CDR3 is TGTGCCAGCAGCCTGCGGGACAGGGGGCCGAGCACTGAAGCTTTCTTT.

The J gene is TRBJ2-3, the V gene TRBV9, with 15 bases aligning to TRBD2. The CDR3 runs 16 residues. With V trimmed by 3 bases and J by 7 bases, 6 bases remained unmatched. CDR1 is SGDLS and CDR2 is YYNGEE in the germline V gene. The CDR3 spells CASSGTSGRALNTQYF. Here the CDR3 DNA reads TGTGCCAGCAGCGGGACTAGCGGGAGGGCCTTAAATACGCAGTATTTT.

CDR3 region: CASLRQGINSPLHF. CDR3 nucleotide sequence: TGTGCCAGCCTTAGACAGGGGATAAACTCACCCCTCCACTTT. The V gene is TRBV28, the J gene TRBJ1-6, with TRBD1 matching 8 bases. CDR3 length: 14 residues. Germline V gene lookup returns CDR1 MDHEN and CDR2 SYDVKM. With 8 bases clipped from V and 10 bases from J, the junction kept 10 bases outside the gene matches.